This entry features one T cell receptor (beta chain) sequence. Per the original data handling: By means of reference gene primer amplification, nucleated cell counts were estimated. Sequencing used immunoSEQ multiplex PCR; TCRdb keeps in-frame clones, though not all of them. V and J calls and clone size are given by that table; D and trimming were obtained from the DNA. The sample records about 37,000 clones, about 89% being singletons. Germline assignment: CDR1 SNHLY and CDR2 FYNNEI. CDR3 size: 14 residues. Unmatched junction bases numbered 5, after V lost 6 bases and J lost 3 bases. These data come from a study of blood T cell repertoires in COVID-19.

The chain joins TRBV2 to TRBJ1-2; 9 nucleotides align to TRBD1. Sequenced: peripheral blood. The clonotype was recovered from a woman aged 25 to 45 in a cohort sampled during active COVID-19. The CDR3 protein is CASRYRGLYYGYTF. CDR3 DNA: TGTGCCAGCAGATACAGGGGGCTATACTATGGCTACACCTTC.